Detailed here is one TCR beta chain. Its target is unknown. The data derive from a study of T cell responses to AZD1222 COVID-19 vaccine. Here immunoSEQ multiplex PCR was the method, and the copy in TCRdb shows in-frame clones only, minus some. The data hold tens of thousands of clones, with around nine tenths observed a single time. Whole-study findings and limits: Per reports, nearly half of all spike-specific TCRs target regions that are unmutated in variants. None of the repertoires were sampled until the peak T cell response had passed. Of the AZD1222 recipients, only 5 or 6 were seropositive at baseline. Spike regions recognized by vaccine-associated CD4 TCRs spanned the protein, led by 160-218 and 743-854.

The source of this sequence is an adult in good health. The specimen was peripheral blood, collected on day 0 of AZD1222 vaccination.

The CDR3 nucleotides are TGTGCCAGCAGTTACGGGGGCTGGGAGACCCAGTACTTC. Protein: CASSYGGWETQYF. The V and J genes are TRBV6-2 or TRBV6-3 and TRBJ2-5, with D perhaps TRBD1 (6 bases). The V end was cut by 2 bases, the J end by 5 bases, with 9 bases between. The CDR3 covers 13 residues. CDR1 MNHEY and CDR2 SVGEGT come from the germline V gene.